This TCR beta chain is drawn from a study of T-cell reconstitution after alpha-beta-depleted transplantation in children. The table lists this clonotype with many counts. The library targeted TCRbeta and was prepared with unique molecular identifiers. TCRdb itself ran the PCR reads through MiXCR, one entry per CDR3 protein. The table has about 190,000 distinct CDR3 sequences, more than 6.5% seen once. The length of the CDR3 is 12 residues. V lost 6 bases, J lost 3 bases, and 8 bases lay in between. Germline CDR1 and CDR2: SGHRS and YFSETQ. The specimen was PBMCs from the stem cell graft donor, collected from the stem cell graft. The sequence was collected from a human donor who donated a stem cell graft to a child with Wiskott-Aldrich syndrome. This chain connects TRBV5-1 to TRBJ2-3; D gene ambiguous. CDR3 amino acids: CASISETDTQYF. CDR3 DNA sequence: TGCGCCAGCATTTCAGAAACAGATACGCAGTATTTT.